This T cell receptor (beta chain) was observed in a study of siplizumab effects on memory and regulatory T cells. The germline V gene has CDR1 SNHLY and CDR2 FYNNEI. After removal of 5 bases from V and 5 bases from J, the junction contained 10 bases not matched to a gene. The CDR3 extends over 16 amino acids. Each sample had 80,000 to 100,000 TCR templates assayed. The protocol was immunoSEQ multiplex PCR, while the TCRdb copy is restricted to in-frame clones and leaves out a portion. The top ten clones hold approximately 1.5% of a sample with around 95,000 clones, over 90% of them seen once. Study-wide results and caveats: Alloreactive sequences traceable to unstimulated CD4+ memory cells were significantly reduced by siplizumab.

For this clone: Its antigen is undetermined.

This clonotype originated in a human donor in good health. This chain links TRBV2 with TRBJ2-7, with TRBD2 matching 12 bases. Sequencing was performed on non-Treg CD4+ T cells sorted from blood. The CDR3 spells CASSPRPRLAGDEQYF. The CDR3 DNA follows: TGTGCCAGCAGTCCCCGCCCAAGACTAGCGGGAGACGAGCAGTACTTC.